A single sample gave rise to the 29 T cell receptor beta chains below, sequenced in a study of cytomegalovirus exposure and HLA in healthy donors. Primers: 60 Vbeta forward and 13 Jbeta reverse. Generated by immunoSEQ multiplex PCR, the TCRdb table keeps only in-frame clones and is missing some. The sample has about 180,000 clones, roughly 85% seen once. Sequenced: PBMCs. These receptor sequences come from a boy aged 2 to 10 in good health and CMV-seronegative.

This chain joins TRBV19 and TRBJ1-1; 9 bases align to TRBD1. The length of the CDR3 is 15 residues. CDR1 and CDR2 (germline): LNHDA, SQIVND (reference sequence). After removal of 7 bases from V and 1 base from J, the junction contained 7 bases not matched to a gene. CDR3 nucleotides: TGTGCCAGTATGGACAGGGGCGTCCAGAACACTGAAGCTTTCTTT. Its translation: CASMDRGVQNTEAFF.

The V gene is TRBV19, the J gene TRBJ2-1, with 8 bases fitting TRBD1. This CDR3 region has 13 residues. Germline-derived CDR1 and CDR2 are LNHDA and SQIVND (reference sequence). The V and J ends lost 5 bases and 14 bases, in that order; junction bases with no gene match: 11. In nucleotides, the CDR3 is TGTGCCAGTAGTTTAGGCCGAAGACAGGGGAAGTTCTTC. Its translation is CASSLGRRQGKFF.

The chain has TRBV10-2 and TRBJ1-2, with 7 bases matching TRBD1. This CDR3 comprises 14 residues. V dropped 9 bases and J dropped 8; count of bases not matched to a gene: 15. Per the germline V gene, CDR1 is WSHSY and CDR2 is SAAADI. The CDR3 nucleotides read TGCGCCAGTTTGACGGGACAGCCCCTTGCAGGCTACACCTTC. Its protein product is CASLTGQPLAGYTF.

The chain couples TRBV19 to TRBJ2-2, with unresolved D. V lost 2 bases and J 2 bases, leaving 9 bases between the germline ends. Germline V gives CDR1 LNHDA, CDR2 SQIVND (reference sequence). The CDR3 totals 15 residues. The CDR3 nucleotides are TGTGCCAGTAGTATACAGGCGCAAAACACCGGGGAGCTGTTTTTT. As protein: CASSIQAQNTGELFF.

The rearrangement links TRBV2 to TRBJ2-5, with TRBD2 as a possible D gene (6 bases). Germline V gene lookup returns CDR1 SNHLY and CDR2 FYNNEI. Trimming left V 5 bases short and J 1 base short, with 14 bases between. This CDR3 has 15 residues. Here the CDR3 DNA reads TGTGCCAGCAGTCCCATCCGGGGGAGCCAAGAGACCCAGTACTTC. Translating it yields CASSPIRGSQETQYF.

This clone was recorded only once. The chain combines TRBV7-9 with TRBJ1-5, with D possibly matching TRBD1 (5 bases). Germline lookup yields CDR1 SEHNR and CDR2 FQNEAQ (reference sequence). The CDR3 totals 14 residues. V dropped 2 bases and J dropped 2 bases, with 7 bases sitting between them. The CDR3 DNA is TGTGCCAGCAGCTTACAAGGGGGCAATCAGCCCCAGCATTTT. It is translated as CASSLQGGNQPQHF. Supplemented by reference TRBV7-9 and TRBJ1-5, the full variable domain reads DTGVSQNPRHKITKRGQNVTFRCDPISEHNRLYWYRQTLGQGPEFLTYFQNEAQLEKSRLLSDRFSAERPKGSFSTLEIQRTEQGDSAMYLCASSLQGGNQPQHFGDGTRLSIL.

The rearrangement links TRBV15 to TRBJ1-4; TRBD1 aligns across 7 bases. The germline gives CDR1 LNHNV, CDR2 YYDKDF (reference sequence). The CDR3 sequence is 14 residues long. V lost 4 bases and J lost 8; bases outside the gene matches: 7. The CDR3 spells CATSTRQGLEKLFF. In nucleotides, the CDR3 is TGTGCCACCAGCACGCGACAGGGCTTAGAAAAACTGTTTTTT.

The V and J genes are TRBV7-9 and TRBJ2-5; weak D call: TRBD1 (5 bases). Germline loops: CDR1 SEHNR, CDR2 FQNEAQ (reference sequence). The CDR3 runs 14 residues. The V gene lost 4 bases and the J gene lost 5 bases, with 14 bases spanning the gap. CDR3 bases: TGTGCCAGCAGCTCCAAGGGGTCTTGGGAGACCCAGTACTTC. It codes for CASSSKGSWETQYF.

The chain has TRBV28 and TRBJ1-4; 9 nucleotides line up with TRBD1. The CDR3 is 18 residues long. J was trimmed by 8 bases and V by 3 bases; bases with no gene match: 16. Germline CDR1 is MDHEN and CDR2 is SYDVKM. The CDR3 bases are TGTGCCAGCAGTTTGACCCTCCTTGAACAGGGGGCGGAGGAAAAACTGTTTTTT. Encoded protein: CASSLTLLEQGAEEKLFF.

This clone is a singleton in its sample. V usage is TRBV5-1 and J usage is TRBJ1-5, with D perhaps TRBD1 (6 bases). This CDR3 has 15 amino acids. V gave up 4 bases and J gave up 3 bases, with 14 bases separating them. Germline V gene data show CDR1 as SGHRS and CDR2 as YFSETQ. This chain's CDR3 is CASSLQGRDNQPQHF. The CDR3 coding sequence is TGCGCCAGCAGCCTCCAGGGGAGGGACAATCAGCCCCAGCATTTT.

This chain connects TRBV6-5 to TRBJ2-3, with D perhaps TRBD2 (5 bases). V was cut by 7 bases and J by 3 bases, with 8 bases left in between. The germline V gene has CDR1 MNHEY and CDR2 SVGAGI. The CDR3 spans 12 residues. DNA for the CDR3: TGTGCCAGCAAAAGCGGAACAGATACGCAGTATTTT. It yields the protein CASKSGTDTQYF.

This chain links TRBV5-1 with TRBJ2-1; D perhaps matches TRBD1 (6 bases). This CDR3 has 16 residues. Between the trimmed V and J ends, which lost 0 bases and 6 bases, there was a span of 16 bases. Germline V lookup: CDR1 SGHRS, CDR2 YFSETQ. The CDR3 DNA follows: TGCGCCAGCAGCTTGGGCCACGTGGGGGCGAGCAATGAGCAGTTCTTC. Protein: CASSLGHVGASNEQFF.

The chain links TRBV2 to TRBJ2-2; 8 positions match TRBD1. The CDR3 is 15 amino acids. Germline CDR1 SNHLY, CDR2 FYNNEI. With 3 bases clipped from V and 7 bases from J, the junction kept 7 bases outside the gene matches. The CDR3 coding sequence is TGTGCCAGCAGTGATGGACAGGGAGTAGGCGGGGAGCTGTTTTTT. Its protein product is CASSDGQGVGGELFF.

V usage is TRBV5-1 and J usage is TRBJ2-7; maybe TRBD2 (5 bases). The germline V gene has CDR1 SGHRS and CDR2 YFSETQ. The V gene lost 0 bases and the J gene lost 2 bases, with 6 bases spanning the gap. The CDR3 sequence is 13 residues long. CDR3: CASSLDGTYEQYF. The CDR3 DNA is TGCGCCAGCAGCTTGGACGGGACCTACGAGCAGTACTTC. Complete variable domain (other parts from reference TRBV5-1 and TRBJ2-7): KAGVTQTPRYLIKTRGQQVTLSCSPISGHRSVSWYQQTPGQGLQFLFEYFSETQRNKGNFPGRFSGRQFSNSRSEMNVSTLELGDSALYLCASSLDGTYEQYFGPGTRLTVT.

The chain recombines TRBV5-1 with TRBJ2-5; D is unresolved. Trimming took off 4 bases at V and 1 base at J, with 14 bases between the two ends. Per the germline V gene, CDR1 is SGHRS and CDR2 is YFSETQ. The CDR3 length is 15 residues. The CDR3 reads CASSPLAGTQETQYF. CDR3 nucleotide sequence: TGCGCCAGCAGCCCCCTTGCAGGAACCCAAGAGACCCAGTACTTC.

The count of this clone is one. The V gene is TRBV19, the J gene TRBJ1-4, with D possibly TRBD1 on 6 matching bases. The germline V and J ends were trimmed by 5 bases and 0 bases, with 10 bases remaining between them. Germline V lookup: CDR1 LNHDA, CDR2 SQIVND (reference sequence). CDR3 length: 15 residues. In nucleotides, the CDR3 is TGTGCCAGTAGTGGAACAGGGTCAACTAATGAAAAACTGTTTTTT. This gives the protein CASSGTGSTNEKLFF.

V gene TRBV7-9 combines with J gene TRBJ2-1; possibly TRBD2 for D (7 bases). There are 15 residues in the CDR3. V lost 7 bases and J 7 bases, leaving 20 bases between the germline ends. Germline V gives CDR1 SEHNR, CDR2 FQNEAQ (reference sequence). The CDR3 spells CASIRGGSGGNEQFF. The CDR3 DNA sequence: TGTGCCAGCATTAGGGGGGGATCCGGGGGGAATGAGCAGTTCTTC.

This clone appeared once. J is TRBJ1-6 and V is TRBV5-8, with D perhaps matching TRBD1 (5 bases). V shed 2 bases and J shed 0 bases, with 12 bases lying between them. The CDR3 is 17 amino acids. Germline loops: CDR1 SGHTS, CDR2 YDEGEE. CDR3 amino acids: CASSFVQESSYNSPLHF. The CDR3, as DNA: TGTGCCAGCAGCTTTGTACAGGAGAGCTCCTATAATTCACCCCTCCACTTT.

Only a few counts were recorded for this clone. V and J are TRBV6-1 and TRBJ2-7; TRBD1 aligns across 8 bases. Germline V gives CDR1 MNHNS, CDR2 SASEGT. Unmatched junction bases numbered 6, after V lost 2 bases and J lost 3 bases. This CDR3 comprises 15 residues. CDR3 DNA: TGTGCCAGCAGTGAAAGGACAGGGTCGAACTACGAGCAGTACTTC. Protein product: CASSERTGSNYEQYF.

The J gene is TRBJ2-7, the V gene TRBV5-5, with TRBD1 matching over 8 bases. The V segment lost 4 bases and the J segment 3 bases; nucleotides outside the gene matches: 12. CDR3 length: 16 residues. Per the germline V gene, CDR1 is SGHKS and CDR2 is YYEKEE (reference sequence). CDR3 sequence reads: CASSPGIQGAVYEQYV. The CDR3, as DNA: TGTGCCAGCAGCCCGGGGATCCAGGGGGCCGTCTACGAGCAGTACGTC.

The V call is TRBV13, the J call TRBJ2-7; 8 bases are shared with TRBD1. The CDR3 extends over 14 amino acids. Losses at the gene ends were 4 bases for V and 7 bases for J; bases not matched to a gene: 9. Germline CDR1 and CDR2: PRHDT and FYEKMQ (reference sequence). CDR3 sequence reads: CASSSGQAGREQYF. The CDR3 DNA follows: TGTGCCAGCAGCTCGGGACAGGCGGGCCGTGAGCAGTACTTC.

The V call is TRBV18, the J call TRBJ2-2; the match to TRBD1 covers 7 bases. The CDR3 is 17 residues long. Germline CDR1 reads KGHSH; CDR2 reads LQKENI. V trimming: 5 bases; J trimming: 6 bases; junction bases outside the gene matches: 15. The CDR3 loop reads CASSTNPDRRLSGELFF. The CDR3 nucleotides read TGTGCCAGCTCAACAAACCCGGACAGGCGCTTGTCCGGGGAGCTGTTTTTT.

The chain's CDR3 is CASRPTWADTQYF. CDR3 bases: TGTGCCAGCAGGCCGACATGGGCAGATACGCAGTATTTT. The chain is built from TRBV2 and TRBJ2-3, with D unresolved. CDR1 SNHLY and CDR2 FYNNEI come from the germline V gene. Trimming removed 6 bases from V and 4 bases from J, with 11 bases in between. The CDR3 has 13 amino acids.

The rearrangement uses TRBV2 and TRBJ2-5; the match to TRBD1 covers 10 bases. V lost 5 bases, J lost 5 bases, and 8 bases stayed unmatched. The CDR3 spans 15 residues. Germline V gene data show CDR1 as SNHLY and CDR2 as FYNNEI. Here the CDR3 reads CASSSGQGWGETQYF. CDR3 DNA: TGTGCCAGCAGTTCGGGACAGGGGTGGGGCGAGACCCAGTACTTC.

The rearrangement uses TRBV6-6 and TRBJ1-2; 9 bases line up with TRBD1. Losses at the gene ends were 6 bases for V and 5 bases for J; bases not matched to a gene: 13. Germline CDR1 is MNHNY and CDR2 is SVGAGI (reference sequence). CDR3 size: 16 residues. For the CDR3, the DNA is TGTGCCAGCAGGCCCGGGACAGGGCTAGGTGTTTATGGCTACACCTTC. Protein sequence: CASRPGTGLGVYGYTF.

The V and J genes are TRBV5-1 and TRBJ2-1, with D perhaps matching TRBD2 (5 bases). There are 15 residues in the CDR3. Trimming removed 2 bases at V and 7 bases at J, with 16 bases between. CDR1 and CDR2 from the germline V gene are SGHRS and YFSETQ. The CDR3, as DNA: TGCGCCAGCAGCTTAACTGGACTCCTGGGGAATGAGCAGTTCTTC. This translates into CASSLTGLLGNEQFF.

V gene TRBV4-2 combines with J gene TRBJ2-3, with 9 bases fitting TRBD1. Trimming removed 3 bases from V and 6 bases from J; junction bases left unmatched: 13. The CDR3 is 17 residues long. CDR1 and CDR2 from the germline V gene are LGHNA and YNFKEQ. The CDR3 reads CASSQGGTGPLGDTQYF. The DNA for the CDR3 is TGTGCCAGCAGCCAGGGGGGGACAGGGCCTCTCGGGGATACGCAGTATTTT.

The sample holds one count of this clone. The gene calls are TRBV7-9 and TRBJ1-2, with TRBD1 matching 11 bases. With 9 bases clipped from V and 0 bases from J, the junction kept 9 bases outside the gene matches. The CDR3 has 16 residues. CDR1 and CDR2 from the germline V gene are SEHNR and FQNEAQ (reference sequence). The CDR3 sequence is CASAGTGGRANYGYTF. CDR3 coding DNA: TGTGCCAGTGCCGGGACAGGGGGGAGGGCTAACTATGGCTACACCTTC.

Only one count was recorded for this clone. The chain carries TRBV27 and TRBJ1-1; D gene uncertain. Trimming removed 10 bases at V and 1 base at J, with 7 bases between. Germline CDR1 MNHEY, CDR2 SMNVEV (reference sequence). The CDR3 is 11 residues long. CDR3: CATVQNTEAFF. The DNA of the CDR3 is TGTGCCACCGTACAGAACACTGAAGCTTTCTTT.